This T cell receptor (beta chain) was profiled in a study of Ad26.COV2.S vaccination and SARS-CoV-2 variants. Study-wide background: Administration of Ad26.COV2.S was intramuscular, either once or twice 56 days apart.

Germline V CDR1 and CDR2: MNHNY, SVGAGI (reference sequence). Between the trimmed V and J ends, which lost 7 bases and 4 bases, there was a span of 31 bases. The CDR3 is 19 residues long. The study, taken as a whole, reports: Spike-specific CD8+ and CD4+ T cell responses reportedly showed substantial breadth after vaccination. Recipients of vaccine and of placebo showed similar breadth of their non-spike TCR repertoires.

Sequencing was performed with immunoSEQ multiplex PCR; in TCRdb, only in-frame clones are kept and a portion is missing. The sample has about 350,000 clones, about 87% seen once. A word on this clone: Its target is not known.

Treatment in this sample: some 20 received Ad26.COV2.S at low or high dose, single or two shots; several received placebo; per-sample allocation not given. Each sample was drawn 63 days after the first injection (of vaccine or placebo). This chain links TRBV6-6 with TRBJ1-2; D may be TRBD1 (6 bases). This receptor was identified in a person aged 18-65 years who received the Ad26.COV2.S COVID-19 vaccine or a placebo. Sequencing used peripheral blood, obtained in a trial of Ad26.COV2.S vaccine versus placebo. The CDR3 coding sequence is TGTGCCAGCACTCGTGAGGGAGGGGGTGTATCGGGTCGAGGCTATGGCTACACCTTC. It is translated as CASTREGGGVSGRGYGYTF.